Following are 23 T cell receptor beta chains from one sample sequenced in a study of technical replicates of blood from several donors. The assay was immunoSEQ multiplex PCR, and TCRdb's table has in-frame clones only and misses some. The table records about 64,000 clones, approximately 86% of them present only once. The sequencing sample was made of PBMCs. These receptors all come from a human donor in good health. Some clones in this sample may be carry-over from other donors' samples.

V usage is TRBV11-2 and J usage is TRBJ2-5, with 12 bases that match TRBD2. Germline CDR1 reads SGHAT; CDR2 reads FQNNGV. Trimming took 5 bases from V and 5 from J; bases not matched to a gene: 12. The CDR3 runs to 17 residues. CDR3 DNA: TGTGCCAGCAGCCCCGGTCTAGCGGGAGGGCCGGGGGAGACCCAGTACTTC. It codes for CASSPGLAGGPGETQYF.

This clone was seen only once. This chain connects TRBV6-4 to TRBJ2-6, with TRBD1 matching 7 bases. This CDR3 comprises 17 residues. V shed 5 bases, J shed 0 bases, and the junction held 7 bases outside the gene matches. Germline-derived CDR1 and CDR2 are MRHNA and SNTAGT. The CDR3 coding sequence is TGTGCCAGCAGTTACAGGGGTGAAGGCTCTGGGGCCAACGTCCTGACTTTC. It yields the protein CASSYRGEGSGANVLTF.

This CDR3 is CASSLGLAGEENTGELFF. The CDR3 DNA sequence: TGTGCCAGCAGCCTGGGACTAGCGGGAGAGGAGAACACCGGGGAGCTGTTTTTT. The chain carries TRBV5-8 and TRBJ2-2; 14 nucleotides agree with TRBD2. V dropped 4 bases and J dropped 1; count of bases not matched to a gene: 6. The CDR3 runs to 18 residues. Germline CDR1 SGHTS, CDR2 YDEGEE.

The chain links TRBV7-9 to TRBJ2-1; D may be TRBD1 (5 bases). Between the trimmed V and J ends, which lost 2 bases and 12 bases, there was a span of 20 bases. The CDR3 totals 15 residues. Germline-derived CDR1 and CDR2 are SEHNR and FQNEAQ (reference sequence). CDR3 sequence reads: CASSLFPGAHTGQFF. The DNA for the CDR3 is TGTGCCAGCAGCTTATTTCCTGGGGCCCACACTGGGCAGTTCTTC.

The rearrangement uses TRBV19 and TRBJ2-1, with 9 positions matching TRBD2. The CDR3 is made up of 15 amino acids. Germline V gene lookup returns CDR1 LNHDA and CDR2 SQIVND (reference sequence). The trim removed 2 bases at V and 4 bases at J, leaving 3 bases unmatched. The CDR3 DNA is TGTGCCAGTAGTATACCCACTAGCGGGTACAATGAGCAGTTCTTC. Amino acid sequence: CASSIPTSGYNEQFF.

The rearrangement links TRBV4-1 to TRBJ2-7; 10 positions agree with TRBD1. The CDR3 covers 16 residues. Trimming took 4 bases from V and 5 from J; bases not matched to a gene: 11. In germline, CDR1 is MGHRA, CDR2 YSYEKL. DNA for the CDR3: TGCGCCAGCAGCCTAGGTCCGGGACAGGGGTTACACGAGCAGTACTTC. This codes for CASSLGPGQGLHEQYF.

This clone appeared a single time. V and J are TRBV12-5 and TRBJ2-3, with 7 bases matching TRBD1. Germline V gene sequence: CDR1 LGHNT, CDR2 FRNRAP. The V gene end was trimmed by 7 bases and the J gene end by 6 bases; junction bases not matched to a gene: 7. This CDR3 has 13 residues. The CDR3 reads CASVRDSWDTQYF. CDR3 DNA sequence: TGTGCTAGTGTCCGGGACAGCTGGGATACGCAGTATTTT.

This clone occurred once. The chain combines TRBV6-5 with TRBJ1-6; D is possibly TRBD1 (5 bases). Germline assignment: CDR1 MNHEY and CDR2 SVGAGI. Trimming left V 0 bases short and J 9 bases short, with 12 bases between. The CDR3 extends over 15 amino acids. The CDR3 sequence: CASSYSKGEGSPLHF. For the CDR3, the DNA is TGTGCCAGCAGTTACTCAAAAGGGGAGGGTTCACCCCTCCACTTT.

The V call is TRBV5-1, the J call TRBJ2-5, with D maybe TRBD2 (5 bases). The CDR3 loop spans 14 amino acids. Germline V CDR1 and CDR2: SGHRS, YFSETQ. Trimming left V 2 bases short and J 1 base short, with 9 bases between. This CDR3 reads CASSFGIPQETQYF. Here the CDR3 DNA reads TGCGCCAGCAGCTTCGGGATTCCCCAAGAGACCCAGTACTTC.

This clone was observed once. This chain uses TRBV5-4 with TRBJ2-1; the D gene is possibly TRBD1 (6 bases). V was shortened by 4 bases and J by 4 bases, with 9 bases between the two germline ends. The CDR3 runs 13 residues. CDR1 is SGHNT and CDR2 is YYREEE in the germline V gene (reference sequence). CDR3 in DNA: TGTGCCAGCAGCCGGGACACGTACAATGAGCAGTTCTTC. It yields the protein CASSRDTYNEQFF.

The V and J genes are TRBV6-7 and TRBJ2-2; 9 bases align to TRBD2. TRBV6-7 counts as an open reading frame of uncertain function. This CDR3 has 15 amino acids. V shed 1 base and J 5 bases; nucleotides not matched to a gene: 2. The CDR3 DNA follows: TGTGCCAGCAGTTACTTAGCGGGGGATACCGGGGAGCTGTTTTTT. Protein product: CASSYLAGDTGELFF.

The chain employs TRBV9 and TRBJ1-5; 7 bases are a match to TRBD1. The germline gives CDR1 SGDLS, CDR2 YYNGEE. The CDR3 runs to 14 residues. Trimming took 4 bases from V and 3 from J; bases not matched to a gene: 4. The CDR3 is CASSFGTDNQPQHF. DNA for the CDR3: TGTGCCAGCAGCTTTGGGACAGACAATCAGCCCCAGCATTTT. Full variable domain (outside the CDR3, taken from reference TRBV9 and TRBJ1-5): DSGVTQTPKHLITATGQRVTLRCSPRSGDLSVYWYQQSLDQGLQFLIQYYNGEERAKGNILERFSAQQFPDLHSELNLSSLELGDSALYFCASSFGTDNQPQHFGDGTRLSIL.

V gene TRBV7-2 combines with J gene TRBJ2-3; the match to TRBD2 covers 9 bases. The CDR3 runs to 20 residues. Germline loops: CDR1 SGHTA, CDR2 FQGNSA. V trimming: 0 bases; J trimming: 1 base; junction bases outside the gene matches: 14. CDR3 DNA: TGTGCCAGCAGCTTAGCGGTGGGGGGAAAGCGGGGGGTACGCACAGATACGCAGTATTTT. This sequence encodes CASSLAVGGKRGVRTDTQYF.

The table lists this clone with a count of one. The DNA of the CDR3 is TGTGCCACCAGCAGAGCATACAATGAGCAGTTCTTC. Amino acids: CATSRAYNEQFF. The rearrangement links TRBV15 to TRBJ2-1; D unresolved. V was trimmed by 1 base and J by 4 bases, leaving 2 bases between them. CDR3 length: 12 residues. Per germline, CDR1 LNHNV and CDR2 YYDKDF (reference sequence).

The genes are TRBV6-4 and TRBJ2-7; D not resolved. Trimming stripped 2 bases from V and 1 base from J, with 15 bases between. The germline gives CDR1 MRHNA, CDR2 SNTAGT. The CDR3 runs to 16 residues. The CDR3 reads CASSDTKETRSYEQYF. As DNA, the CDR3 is TGTGCCAGCAGTGACACCAAAGAGACACGATCCTACGAGCAGTACTTC.

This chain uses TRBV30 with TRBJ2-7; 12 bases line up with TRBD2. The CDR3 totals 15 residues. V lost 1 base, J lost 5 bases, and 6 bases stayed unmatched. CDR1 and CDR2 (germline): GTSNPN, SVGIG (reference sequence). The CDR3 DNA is TGTGCCTGGAGTGACGGGACTAGCGGGTTCGACGAGCAGTACTTC. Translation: CAWSDGTSGFDEQYF.

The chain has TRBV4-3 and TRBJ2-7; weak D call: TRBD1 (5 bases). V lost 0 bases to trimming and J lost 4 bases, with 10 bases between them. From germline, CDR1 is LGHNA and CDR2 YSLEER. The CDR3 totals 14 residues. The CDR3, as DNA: TGCGCCAGCAGCCAAGAGCCAGGGTATTACGAGCAGTACTTC. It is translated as CASSQEPGYYEQYF.

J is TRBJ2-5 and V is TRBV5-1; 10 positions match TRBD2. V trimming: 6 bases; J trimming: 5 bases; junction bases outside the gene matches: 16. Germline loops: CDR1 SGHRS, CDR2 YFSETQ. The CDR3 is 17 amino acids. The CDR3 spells CASNPGASGSSGETQYF. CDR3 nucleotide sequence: TGCGCCAGCAACCCGGGGGCTAGCGGGAGTTCGGGTGAGACCCAGTACTTC.

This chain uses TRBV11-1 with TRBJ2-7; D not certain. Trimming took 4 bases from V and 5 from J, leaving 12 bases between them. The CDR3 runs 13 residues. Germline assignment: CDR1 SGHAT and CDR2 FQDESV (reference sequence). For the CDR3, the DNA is TGTGCCAGCAGCTACCCCCCCGAGAACGAGCAGTACTTC. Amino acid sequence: CASSYPPENEQYF.

This chain's CDR3 is CASSAGTGSGANVLTF. The CDR3 DNA follows: TGTGCCAGCAGCGCCGGGACAGGGTCTGGGGCCAACGTCCTGACTTTC. The genes are TRBV6-4 and TRBJ2-6; 9 positions agree with TRBD1. CDR3 size: 16 residues. V gave up 6 bases and J gave up 1 base; unmatched junction bases: 4. The germline V gene encodes CDR1 MRHNA and CDR2 SNTAGT.

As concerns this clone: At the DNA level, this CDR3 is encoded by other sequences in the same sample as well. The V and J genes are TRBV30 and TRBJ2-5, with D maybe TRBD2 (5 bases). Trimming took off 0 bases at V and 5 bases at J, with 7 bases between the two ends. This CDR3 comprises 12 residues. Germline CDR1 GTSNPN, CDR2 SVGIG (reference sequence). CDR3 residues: CAWSVRGETQYF. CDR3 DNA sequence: TGTGCCTGGAGTGTACGCGGGGAGACCCAGTACTTC.

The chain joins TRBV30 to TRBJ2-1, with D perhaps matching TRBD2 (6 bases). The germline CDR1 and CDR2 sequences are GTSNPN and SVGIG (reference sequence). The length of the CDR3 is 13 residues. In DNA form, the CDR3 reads TGTGCTCGGAGGGTGGGTTCGGGCAATGAGCAGTTCTTC. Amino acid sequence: CARRVGSGNEQFF.

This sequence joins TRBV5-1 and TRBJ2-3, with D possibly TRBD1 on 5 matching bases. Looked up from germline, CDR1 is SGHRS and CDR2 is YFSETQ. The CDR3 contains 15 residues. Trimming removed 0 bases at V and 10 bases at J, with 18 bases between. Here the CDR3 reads CASSLDSGQRGAQYF. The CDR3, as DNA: TGCGCCAGCAGCTTGGACTCTGGACAAAGGGGCGCGCAGTATTTT.